This TCR beta chain originates from a study of T cells in Graves' hyperthyroidism and ophthalmopathy. TCR beta CDR3 sequences were amplified from RNA transcripts. The HTBI primer set served for first-round RT-PCR of the TCR CDR3. TCRdb re-called the multiplex PCR reads with MiXCR, one entry per CDR3 protein. The repertoire has around 400,000 distinct CDR3 sequences, 15% to 19% of them found once; the top ten carry about a quarter. The V gene's germline CDR1 is SGHRS and CDR2 YFSETQ. The J segment lost 6 bases and the V segment lost 5 bases, leaving 7 bases of the junction unmatched. This CDR3 region has 15 residues. At least ten counts were recorded for this clonotype. The target antigen is unknown. Study-level points and caveats: Progression to ophthalmopathy was predicted a median of roughly 6.6 months early. Most thyroid clonotypes that were expanded above 0.001 also turned up in blood.

The chain joins TRBV5-1 to TRBJ2-1, with 11 bases aligning to TRBD2. This clonotype originated in a woman between 18 and 30 years old with Graves' hyperthyroidism that later progressed to Graves' ophthalmopathy. Sequenced sample: blood. CDR3 DNA sequence: TGCGCCAGCAGTCGAGGGACTAGCGGAGGCAATGAGCAGTTCTTC. Amino acids: CASSRGTSGGNEQFF. Combining the CDR3 with reference TRBV5-1 and TRBJ2-1 gives the whole variable domain KAGVTQTPRYLIKTRGQQVTLSCSPISGHRSVSWYQQTPGQGLQFLFEYFSETQRNKGNFPGRFSGRQFSNSRSEMNVSTLELGDSALYLCASSRGTSGGNEQFFGPGTRLTVL.